The 22 T cell receptor beta chains below were found in one sample sequenced in a study of identical twins. TCRdb reprocessed the 5' RACE reads via MiXCR and lists one record per CDR3 protein. The sample shows over 600,000 distinct CDR3 sequences, about 20% of them seen only once. These records were also assigned to another study, of T cells expressing NK-cell markers.

Material: PBMCs. These receptors came from a woman aged 18-29 years in good health.

This clonotype was found many times. This chain uses TRBV4-2 with TRBJ1-1; D unclear. With 3 bases removed from V and 3 bases from J, the gap between germline ends came to 8 bases. Germline V CDR1 and CDR2: LGHNA, YNFKEQ. The CDR3 consists of 13 residues. For the CDR3, the DNA is TGTGCCAGCAGCCAGGTACGGGACACTGAAGCTTTCTTT. Its protein is CASSQVRDTEAFF.

The gene calls are TRBV5-5 and TRBJ2-3; 9 bases are shared with TRBD2. V shed 5 bases, J shed 4 bases, and the junction held 11 bases outside the gene matches. CDR1 and CDR2 (germline): SGHKS, YYEKEE (reference sequence). This CDR3 spans 16 amino acids. CDR3 nucleotide sequence: TGTGCCAGCAGTCTCAGACTAGCGGTTTTATCAGATACGCAGTATTTT. Translation gives CASSLRLAVLSDTQYF.

J is TRBJ2-2 and V is TRBV5-6; D might be TRBD1 or TRBD2, each matching 6 bases. V shed 3 bases and J shed 4 bases, with 10 bases lying between them. CDR3 length: 14 amino acids. The V gene's germline CDR1 is SGHDT and CDR2 YYEEEE. The CDR3 sequence is CASSSGGPTGELFF. In DNA, the CDR3 is TGTGCCAGCAGCTCCGGGGGCCCCACCGGGGAGCTGTTTTTT. The entire variable domain, with the rest obtained from reference TRBV5-6 and TRBJ2-2, is as follows: DAGVTQSPTHLIKTRGQQVTLRCSPKSGHDTVSWYQQALGQGPQFIFQYYEEEERQRGNFPDRFSGHQFPNYSSELNVNALLLGDSALYLCASSSGGPTGELFFGEGSRLTVL.

J is TRBJ2-7 and V is TRBV9; D not resolved. CDR1 is SGDLS and CDR2 is YYNGEE in the germline V gene. The CDR3 length is 14 residues. With 3 bases removed from V and 6 bases from J, the gap between germline ends came to 16 bases. The CDR3 region has the DNA TGTGCCAGCAGCGCCGACGGCTTTTTTGGCGAGCAGTACTTC. Amino acids: CASSADGFFGEQYF.

This clonotype has more than one count but fewer than ten. The J gene is TRBJ1-4, the V gene TRBV12-3 or TRBV12-4, with TRBD1 as a possible D gene (6 bases). CDR3 length: 14 amino acids. Trimming stripped 2 bases from V and 6 bases from J, with 10 bases between. CDR3 sequence: CASSLQGSHEKLFF. CDR3 bases: TGTGCCAGCAGTTTACAGGGGTCGCATGAAAAACTGTTTTTT.

This clonotype was counted many times. The V gene is TRBV20-1, the J gene TRBJ1-2, with TRBD1 as a possible D gene (6 bases). Trimming removed 1 base from V and 6 bases from J, with 12 bases in between. The CDR3 extends over 13 amino acids. CDR1 is DFQATT, CDR2 SNEGSKA, per germline (reference sequence). The CDR3 reads CSARVGAWNGYTF. The CDR3 DNA reads as TGCAGTGCTAGAGTGGGGGCCTGGAATGGCTACACCTTC.

This clonotype showed up many times. The V gene is TRBV15, the J gene TRBJ2-3; 10 nucleotides match TRBD2. The trim removed 6 bases at V and 1 base at J, leaving 7 bases unmatched. The CDR3 sequence is 16 residues long. Germline lookup yields CDR1 LNHNV and CDR2 YYDKDF (reference sequence). This CDR3 is CATRKIAGGGTDTQYF. CDR3 DNA: TGTGCCACCAGAAAGATAGCGGGAGGTGGCACAGATACGCAGTATTTT.

The chain carries TRBV15 and TRBJ2-2; tentative D call: TRBD2 (7 bases). This CDR3 spans 13 amino acids. Trimming shortened V by 5 bases and J by 6 bases, and 10 bases separated the two germline ends. Germline V gene lookup returns CDR1 LNHNV and CDR2 YYDKDF (reference sequence). This chain's CDR3 is CATSEGGAGELFF. In nucleotides, the CDR3 is TGTGCCACCAGCGAAGGGGGGGCCGGGGAGCTGTTTTTT. The full variable domain, with the rest looked up from reference TRBV15 and TRBJ2-2, is DAMVIQNPRYQVTQFGKPVTLSCSQTLNHNVMYWYQQKSSQAPKLLFHYYDKDFNNEADTPDNFQSRRPNTSFCFLDIRSPGLGDTAMYLCATSEGGAGELFFGEGSRLTVL.

The chain employs TRBV5-1 and TRBJ1-5, with D perhaps matching TRBD1 (5 bases). CDR3 length: 14 residues. Per the germline V gene, CDR1 is SGHRS and CDR2 is YFSETQ. The V end lost 1 base, the J end lost 6 bases, and 11 bases lay between the germline ends. Written as DNA, the CDR3 is TGCGCCAGCAGCTTGATTCAGGGTGGTCAGCCCCAGCATTTT. Amino acids: CASSLIQGGQPQHF. Full variable domain (outside the CDR3, taken from reference TRBV5-1 and TRBJ1-5): KAGVTQTPRYLIKTRGQQVTLSCSPISGHRSVSWYQQTPGQGLQFLFEYFSETQRNKGNFPGRFSGRQFSNSRSEMNVSTLELGDSALYLCASSLIQGGQPQHFGDGTRLSIL.

CDR3 sequence reads: CSVEGRNIQYF. CDR3 sequence (DNA): TGCAGCGTTGAAGGCCGAAACATTCAGTACTTC. The V call is TRBV29-1, the J call TRBJ2-4; D remains ambiguous. The germline V and J ends were trimmed by 1 base and 6 bases, with 4 bases remaining between them. From germline, CDR1 is SQVTM and CDR2 ANQGSEA. This CDR3 region has 11 residues. The full variable domain, rest sourced from reference TRBV29-1 and TRBJ2-4, is SAVISQKPSRDICQRGTSLTIQCQVDSQVTMMFWYRQQPGQSLTLIATANQGSEATYESGFVIDKFPISRPNLTFSTLTVSNMSPEDSSIYLCSVEGRNIQYFGAGTRLSVL.

Many counts were recorded for this clonotype. This chain uses TRBV5-1 with TRBJ2-5, with TRBD2 as a possible D gene (5 bases). This CDR3 has 14 residues. Trimming left V 5 bases short and J 6 bases short, with 17 bases between. Germline values: CDR1 SGHRS, CDR2 YFSETQ. The DNA for the CDR3 is TGCGCCAGCAGTGGGGAGCCGGGCCGGCAGACCCAGTACTTC. Protein sequence: CASSGEPGRQTQYF. Combining the CDR3 with reference TRBV5-1 and TRBJ2-5 gives the whole variable domain KAGVTQTPRYLIKTRGQQVTLSCSPISGHRSVSWYQQTPGQGLQFLFEYFSETQRNKGNFPGRFSGRQFSNSRSEMNVSTLELGDSALYLCASSGEPGRQTQYFGPGTRLLVL.

Here the CDR3 DNA reads TGCGCCAGCAGCCTTCGACAGGGAGGGGTTGGCACTGAAGCTTTCTTT. Its protein is CASSLRQGGVGTEAFF. The chain employs TRBV5-1 and TRBJ1-1, with 7 nucleotides matching TRBD1. This CDR3 has 16 residues. Looked up from germline, CDR1 is SGHRS and CDR2 is YFSETQ. Trimming at V came to 4 bases and at J to 4 bases, leaving 13 bases not matched to a gene.

The chain carries TRBV7-9 and TRBJ1-4, with D possibly TRBD1 on 6 matching bases. Germline V lookup: CDR1 SEHNR, CDR2 FQNEAQ (reference sequence). V lost 1 base and J lost 6, with 18 bases in between. This CDR3 has 17 amino acids. CDR3 coding DNA: TGTGCCAGCAGCTTAGGGACAGCGGGATCTTCGTATGAAAAACTGTTTTTT. This translates into CASSLGTAGSSYEKLFF.

This clonotype has a handful of counts. The chain recombines TRBV5-1 with TRBJ1-4; the D is unclear. The germline V gene encodes CDR1 SGHRS and CDR2 YFSETQ. Trimming took 0 bases from V and 8 from J, leaving 8 bases between them. The CDR3 runs 13 residues. The CDR3 nucleotides are TGCGCCAGCAGCTTGGGACCCGCCGAAAAACTGTTTTTT. Its protein product is CASSLGPAEKLFF.

The gene calls are TRBV15 and TRBJ2-1; TRBD2 aligns across 11 bases. V was clipped by 2 bases and J by 11 bases; unmatched bases: 8. Per the germline V gene, CDR1 is LNHNV and CDR2 is YYDKDF (reference sequence). The CDR3 runs to 15 residues. The CDR3 region is CATSRFSGRGVKQFF. The CDR3 DNA reads TGTGCCACCAGCAGATTTAGCGGGAGGGGGGTGAAGCAGTTCTTC.

V and J are TRBV29-1 and TRBJ2-1; D call uncertain. Germline V CDR1 and CDR2: SQVTM, ANQGSEA. This CDR3 has 10 amino acids. V gave up 7 bases and J gave up 9 bases, with 10 bases separating them. This CDR3 is CSGVELEQFF. CDR3 nucleotides: TGCAGCGGTGTAGAGCTTGAGCAGTTCTTC.

This chain links TRBV5-1 with TRBJ1-2; D not certain. Germline V lookup: CDR1 SGHRS, CDR2 YFSETQ. The ends were cut back, 4 bases at V and 2 bases at J, with 15 bases in the middle. The CDR3 sequence is 15 residues long. CDR3 sequence: CASSSTLLRNYGYTF. The CDR3 bases are TGCGCCAGCAGCAGTACGCTATTGCGGAACTATGGCTACACCTTC.

V and J are TRBV20-1 and TRBJ2-3; perhaps TRBD2 as D (5 bases). V lost 2 bases to trimming and J lost 2 bases, with 11 bases between them. The CDR3 consists of 14 residues. Germline CDR1 DFQATT, CDR2 SNEGSKA (reference sequence). CDR3 loop: CSARIPAVTDTQYF. CDR3 bases: TGCAGTGCTAGAATTCCAGCGGTCACAGATACGCAGTATTTT.

The rearrangement joins TRBV6-1 to TRBJ1-5; D may be TRBD1 (6 bases). This CDR3 has 15 residues. CDR1 is MNHNS, CDR2 SASEGT, per germline. V gave up 6 bases and J gave up 2 bases, with 14 bases separating them. CDR3 sequence reads: CASRPGANRNQPQHF. The CDR3 DNA sequence: TGTGCCAGCAGGCCAGGGGCGAATCGCAATCAGCCCCAGCATTTT.

The chain employs TRBV6-5 and TRBJ2-7; a possible D gene is TRBD2 (6 bases). CDR1 and CDR2 from the germline V gene are MNHEY and SVGAGI. The V gene lost 2 bases and the J gene lost 0 bases, with 14 bases spanning the gap. The CDR3 length is 16 residues. CDR3 nucleotides: TGTGCCAGCAGTTACCCTTTAGCGGAGAGCTCCTACGAGCAGTACTTC. Protein sequence: CASSYPLAESSYEQYF.

This chain joins TRBV12-3 or TRBV12-4 and TRBJ2-5; perhaps TRBD1 as D (6 bases). Trimming shortened V by 5 bases and J by 5 bases, and 15 bases separated the two germline ends. This CDR3 is built from 14 residues. The DNA of the CDR3 is TGTGCCAGCAGTCCAGGGGTAGGGCAGGAGACCCAGTACTTC. Translation gives CASSPGVGQETQYF.

This clonotype has ten or more counts. The rearrangement uses TRBV7-2 and TRBJ2-3, with no clear D. V was trimmed by 3 bases and J by 5 bases, leaving 9 bases between them. The length of the CDR3 is 13 residues. Germline CDR1 reads SGHTA; CDR2 reads FQGNSA. In DNA, the CDR3 is TGTGCCAGCAGCTTCGGATGGGGAGATACGCAGTATTTT. Its translation is CASSFGWGDTQYF.